What follows are 16 T cell receptor beta chains derived from one specimen sequenced in a study of vaccination and CD4 T cells after COVID-19. No antigens are known for them. Treatment here: approximately nine-day PBMC culture with coronavirus spike peptide pools or control peptides (ViraFEST assay). With the Oncomine TCR Beta short-read assay, DNA from cultured CD4+ T cells was sequenced. TCRdb re-called the PCR reads with MiXCR, one entry per CDR3 protein. The sample includes under 8,000 distinct CDR3 sequences, about three fifths of them seen just once. Sequences were obtained from CD4+ T cells from blood, cultured in vitro. The receptors were gathered from a human donor who had recovered from COVID-19.

This clonotype was seen a few times. The chain carries TRBV2 and TRBJ2-2, with TRBD2 matching over 7 bases. From germline, CDR1 is SNHLY and CDR2 FYNNEI. This CDR3 has 16 amino acids. The junction had 12 bases not matched to a gene; V was cut back by 6 bases and J by 5 bases. The CDR3 loop reads CASSAHQAGPTGELFF. CDR3 DNA sequence: TGTGCCAGCAGCGCCCATCAAGCGGGGCCTACCGGGGAGCTGTTTTTT.

The chain recombines TRBV6-1 with TRBJ1-2; no clear D. The V gene lost 10 bases and the J gene lost 5 bases, with 17 bases spanning the gap. Germline CDR1 is MNHNS and CDR2 is SASEGT. The length of the CDR3 is 13 residues. CDR3 DNA: TGTGCCACCGCTCTTGGGGAGCGGTATGGCTACACCTTC. Translation: CATALGERYGYTF.

CDR3 loop: CASSLAPGGHNEQFF. The CDR3 DNA is TGCGCCAGCAGCTTGGCCCCCGGAGGTCACAATGAGCAGTTCTTC. The chain combines TRBV5-1 with TRBJ2-1; tentatively, D is TRBD2 (5 bases). The CDR3 has 15 residues. Germline V lookup: CDR1 SGHRS, CDR2 YFSETQ. V lost 0 bases to trimming and J lost 5 bases, with 12 bases between them.

The J gene is TRBJ2-4, the V gene TRBV12-3 or TRBV12-4, with D unresolved. The CDR3 runs to 16 residues. The V gene lost 3 bases and the J gene lost 0 bases, with 12 bases spanning the gap. In DNA form, the CDR3 reads TGTGCCAGCAGTTTCGAAGGGATCCTAGCCAAAAACATTCAGTACTTC. Its protein is CASSFEGILAKNIQYF.

This clonotype was found a few times. This chain uses TRBV9 with TRBJ2-1; 7 bases are a match to TRBD1. Trimming at V came to 4 bases and at J to 4 bases, leaving 8 bases not matched to a gene. Germline CDR1 is SGDLS and CDR2 is YYNGEE. This CDR3 has 15 amino acids. In nucleotides, the CDR3 is TGTGCCAGCAGCCTCACAGGGGTGGGTTACAATGAGCAGTTCTTC. The encoded protein is CASSLTGVGYNEQFF.

This clonotype counts as medium-sized. The chain has TRBV19 and TRBJ1-1, with no clear D. Per germline, CDR1 LNHDA and CDR2 SQIVND (reference sequence). CDR3 length: 14 residues. The V gene lost 3 bases and the J gene lost 1 base, with 9 bases spanning the gap. The DNA for the CDR3 is TGTGCCAGTAGTATTATAGAGAGGAACACTGAAGCTTTCTTT. Its protein is CASSIIERNTEAFF.

The chain employs TRBV6-1 and TRBJ2-7; D is unresolved. The germline CDR1 and CDR2 sequences are MNHNS and SASEGT. CDR3 length: 12 residues. V was pared by 0 bases and J by 5 bases, with 5 bases between. CDR3 coding DNA: TGTGCCAGCAGTGAAGCGCAGGACGAGCAGTACTTC. Amino acid sequence: CASSEAQDEQYF.

The chain uses TRBV7-9 and TRBJ2-2, with 9 bases fitting TRBD2. V lost 3 bases and J lost 4; bases outside the gene matches: 3. CDR1 is SEHNR and CDR2 is FQNEAQ in the germline V gene (reference sequence). This CDR3 has 15 residues. The DNA for the CDR3 is TGTGCCAGCAGCTTGCTAGCGGGGAGCACCGGGGAGCTGTTTTTT. Its translation: CASSLLAGSTGELFF.

On this clonotype itself: The conserved phenylalanine or tryptophan normally closing the CDR3 is absent here, so this likely arose from a read error. No DNA is shown, since the ends of the CDR3 on it are uncertain; the CDR3 is the one TCRdb lists. The V call is TRBV7-3, the J call TRBJ1-2; the table's D call TRBD1 went unverified against the DNA. CDR1 is SGHTA and CDR2 is FQGTGA in the germline V gene. Termini included, the CDR3 measures 13 amino acids. CDR3 loop: CASSLQLQGPLTL.

V usage is TRBV6-2 or TRBV6-3 and J usage is TRBJ2-3, with a tentative D call TRBD2 (5 bases). Germline values: CDR1 MNHEY, CDR2 SVGEGT. This CDR3 has 18 residues. The V end lost 5 bases, the J end lost 0 bases, and 21 bases lay between the germline ends. The CDR3 DNA sequence: TGTGCCAGCAGTCCCCGAGGCGGGCGACACTCTAGCACAGATACGCAGTATTTT. Amino acid sequence: CASSPRGGRHSSTDTQYF.

This sequence joins TRBV6-1 and TRBJ1-1, with D unresolved. From germline, CDR1 is MNHNS and CDR2 SASEGT. The CDR3 has 12 residues. The V gene lost 8 bases and the J gene lost 1 base, with 8 bases spanning the gap. CDR3 sequence (DNA): TGTGCCAGCGGGCAGGCGAACACTGAAGCTTTCTTT. It specifies CASGQANTEAFF.

The chain couples TRBV30 to TRBJ2-1; 12 nucleotides match TRBD2. CDR3 length: 16 residues. With V trimmed by 3 bases and J by 7 bases, 10 bases remained unmatched. Per the germline V gene, CDR1 is GTSNPN and CDR2 is SVGIG (reference sequence). This CDR3 is CAWRSASGRAANEQFF. For the CDR3, the DNA is TGTGCCTGGAGATCCGCTAGCGGGAGGGCCGCAAATGAGCAGTTCTTC. The whole variable domain, remainder taken from reference TRBV30 and TRBJ2-1, is SQTIHQWPATLVQPVGSPLSLECTVEGTSNPNLYWYRQAAGRGLQLLFYSVGIGQISSEVPQNLSASRPQDRQFILSSKKLLLSDSGFYLCAWRSASGRAANEQFFGPGTRLTVL.

The V call is TRBV6-2 or TRBV6-3, the J call TRBJ1-6, with a weak D call TRBD1 (5 bases). The CDR3 is 17 residues long. The germline V and J ends were trimmed by 2 bases and 9 bases, with 20 bases remaining between them. Germline CDR1 and CDR2: MNHEY and SVGEGT. The CDR3 sequence: CASSYLRAAQGASPLHF. The CDR3 nucleotides are TGTGCCAGCAGTTACCTCAGGGCCGCCCAAGGGGCTTCACCCCTCCACTTT.

This clonotype was found a few times. V gene TRBV6-1 combines with J gene TRBJ2-3; 7 nucleotides line up with TRBD1. V shed 2 bases and J 0 bases; nucleotides not matched to a gene: 2. The CDR3 sequence is 15 residues long. Germline CDR1 is MNHNS and CDR2 is SASEGT. This CDR3 is CASSEPGQSTDTQYF. In DNA form, the CDR3 reads TGTGCCAGCAGTGAACCGGGACAGAGCACAGATACGCAGTATTTT.

The chain carries TRBV28 and TRBJ2-2; D gene uncertain. From germline, CDR1 is MDHEN and CDR2 SYDVKM. The CDR3 totals 12 residues. V was pared by 4 bases and J by 3 bases, with 3 bases between. This CDR3 is CASSSHTGELFF. The CDR3 DNA sequence: TGTGCCAGCAGTTCCCACACCGGGGAGCTGTTTTTT.

This rearrangement joins TRBV20-1 to TRBJ2-7; 13 nucleotides agree with TRBD2. The V gene end was trimmed by 3 bases and the J gene end by 3 bases; junction bases not matched to a gene: 5. Germline V gives CDR1 DFQATT, CDR2 SNEGSKA (reference sequence). The CDR3 length is 15 residues. DNA for the CDR3: TGCAGTGCTAGCCCAACTAGCGGGGGGGTCTACGAGCAGTACTTC. This translates into CSASPTSGGVYEQYF.